Listed below are T cell receptor beta chains from one sample, sequenced in a study of shared T cell receptors in the human thymus. Only in-frame clones appear in the TCRdb table, and some are missing; sequencing was by immunoSEQ multiplex PCR. This table holds 600,000 to 900,000 clones, 70% to 90% found once. The same sample was also used in a study of human thymus T cells.

The specimen sequenced was thymocytes. The receptor set was obtained from a girl less than two years old with a congenital heart defect. CDR3s include the opening cysteine and the closing phenylalanine or tryptophan. Fields, in order: CDR3 DNA, CDR3 protein, J gene, D gene, clone size, CDR3 length, V gene. A D gene is named only where the DNA matches it firmly. Clone size is not always given. Where it is, it says once, few, many or a class for expanded clones.

CDR3 DNA: TGTGCCAGCAGCTTAGATCTGGGGCAGGGCGTCTACGAGCAGTACTTC; CDR3 protein: CASSLDLGQGVYEQYF; J gene: TRBJ2-7; D gene: -; clone size: once; CDR3 length: 16; V gene: TRBV11-2
CDR3 DNA: TGTGCCAGCAGGCCTGGACTACCGAACACCGGGGAGCTGTTTTTT; CDR3 protein: CASRPGLPNTGELFF; J gene: TRBJ2-2; D gene: -; clone size: once; CDR3 length: 15; V gene: TRBV7-9
CDR3 DNA: TGTGCCAGCAGCCAAGATCAATTCGGGGGGGAGCAGTTCTTC; CDR3 protein: CASSQDQFGGEQFF; J gene: TRBJ2-1; D gene: TRBD2; clone size: -; CDR3 length: 14; V gene: TRBV14
CDR3 DNA: TGTGCCAGCAGTCAAGTTGCCCCTCCCCAGGGGGCGCTTGAAACTGAAGCTTTCTTT; CDR3 protein: CASSQVAPPQGALETEAFF; J gene: TRBJ1-1; D gene: TRBD1; clone size: -; CDR3 length: 19; V gene: TRBV14
CDR3 DNA: TGTGCCAGCAGCGCCGGACAGGGGCGGGTGAGGGCTCCTGAAGCTTTCTTT; CDR3 protein: CASSAGQGRVRAPEAFF; J gene: TRBJ1-1; D gene: TRBD1; clone size: -; CDR3 length: 17; V gene: TRBV7-8
CDR3 DNA: TGTGCCAGCAGTGAAGGGGCAGGGGATGGCTACACCTTC; CDR3 protein: CASSEGAGDGYTF; J gene: TRBJ1-2; D gene: -; clone size: -; CDR3 length: 13; V gene: TRBV2
CDR3 DNA: TGTGCCAGCAGTAATTGGGCCAGATATGGCTACACCTTC; CDR3 protein: CASSNWARYGYTF; J gene: TRBJ1-2; D gene: -; clone size: -; CDR3 length: 13; V gene: TRBV5-6
CDR3 DNA: TGTGCCAGCATCCCGGGGGAGGCCGGGGAAGACTACGAGCAGTACTTC; CDR3 protein: CASIPGEAGEDYEQYF; J gene: TRBJ2-7; D gene: -; clone size: -; CDR3 length: 16; V gene: TRBV5-4
CDR3 DNA: TGTGCCAGCAGCCCAAGTCCCGGGACAGGGGACGAGCAGTACTTC; CDR3 protein: CASSPSPGTGDEQYF; J gene: TRBJ2-7; D gene: TRBD1; clone size: -; CDR3 length: 15; V gene: TRBV5-4
CDR3 DNA: TGTGCCAGCAGTGAAGGGAAAACAGGGGGCCAAACCCACAATCCCACCGGGGAGCTGTTTTTT; CDR3 protein: CASSEGKTGGQTHNPTGELFF; J gene: TRBJ2-2; D gene: TRBD1; clone size: -; CDR3 length: 21; V gene: TRBV6-1
CDR3 DNA: TGTGCCAGTAGTCCTAGCGGGGGGGCCGGGAATGAGCAGTTCTTC; CDR3 protein: CASSPSGGAGNEQFF; J gene: TRBJ2-1; D gene: TRBD2; clone size: -; CDR3 length: 15; V gene: TRBV19
CDR3 DNA: TGTGCCAGCAGCGTCCCGGCCGGACAGTTGGCTGAAAAACTGTTTTTT; CDR3 protein: CASSVPAGQLAEKLFF; J gene: TRBJ1-4; D gene: -; clone size: -; CDR3 length: 16; V gene: TRBV7-9
CDR3 DNA: TGTGCCAGCACTCGGCGGGGAGTTGGTTCACCCCTCCACTTT; CDR3 protein: CASTRRGVGSPLHF; J gene: TRBJ1-6; D gene: -; clone size: -; CDR3 length: 14; V gene: TRBV2
CDR3 DNA: TGTGCCAGCAGTGGGGTTAGCGGGGAATATGAGCAGTTCTTC; CDR3 protein: CASSGVSGEYEQFF; J gene: TRBJ2-1; D gene: TRBD2; clone size: -; CDR3 length: 14; V gene: TRBV2
CDR3 DNA: TGTGCCATCAGTCCACCGGGACAGGGTTCCGAGCAGTACTTC; CDR3 protein: CAISPPGQGSEQYF; J gene: TRBJ2-7; D gene: TRBD1; clone size: few; CDR3 length: 14; V gene: TRBV10-3
CDR3 DNA: TGCGCCAGCAGTTCAGCGGGGGACACAGATACGCAGTATTTT; CDR3 protein: CASSSAGDTDTQYF; J gene: TRBJ2-3; D gene: TRBD2; clone size: -; CDR3 length: 14; V gene: TRBV5-1
CDR3 DNA: TGTGCCAGCAGTGAAGCGCACACAGGGGGCGCGCGGGGCAATCAGCCCCAGCATTTT; CDR3 protein: CASSEAHTGGARGNQPQHF; J gene: TRBJ1-5; D gene: TRBD1; clone size: -; CDR3 length: 19; V gene: TRBV6-1
CDR3 DNA: TGTGCCAGCAGTTGGTCCGGGACAAATCCTGGAAACACCATATATTTT; CDR3 protein: CASSWSGTNPGNTIYF; J gene: TRBJ1-3; D gene: -; clone size: -; CDR3 length: 16; V gene: TRBV28
CDR3 DNA: TGTGCCACCAGCAGAGATTTAGCCGGTGAAGCTTTCTTT; CDR3 protein: CATSRDLAGEAFF; J gene: TRBJ1-1; D gene: -; clone size: -; CDR3 length: 13; V gene: TRBV15
CDR3 DNA: TGTGCCTGGACCTTCGGCTCGTGGACAGGGGACTCCCCCCTCCACTTT; CDR3 protein: CAWTFGSWTGDSPLHF; J gene: TRBJ1-6; D gene: TRBD1; clone size: -; CDR3 length: 16; V gene: TRBV30
CDR3 DNA: TGCGCCAGCAGCCTACGCGGGGGGAGTAACTATGGCTACACCTTC; CDR3 protein: CASSLRGGSNYGYTF; J gene: TRBJ1-2; D gene: -; clone size: -; CDR3 length: 15; V gene: TRBV4-3
CDR3 DNA: TGTGCCAGCAGTTATTCCTACAATGAGCAGTTCTTC; CDR3 protein: CASSYSYNEQFF; J gene: TRBJ2-1; D gene: -; clone size: -; CDR3 length: 12; V gene: TRBV5-6
CDR3 DNA: TGTGCCAGCACCAGAACCAGGGGGCTATCCTATGGCTACACCTTC; CDR3 protein: CASTRTRGLSYGYTF; J gene: TRBJ1-2; D gene: TRBD1; clone size: -; CDR3 length: 15; V gene: TRBV6-1
CDR3 DNA: TGCGCCAGCAGCTATTCCGGGACATCGATATCGGGGGCCAACGTCCTGACTTTC; CDR3 protein: CASSYSGTSISGANVLTF; J gene: TRBJ2-6; D gene: -; clone size: once; CDR3 length: 18; V gene: TRBV4-1
CDR3 DNA: TGTGCCAGCAACAAGAAGGGGCAGGGCCTTAGCACAGATACGCAGTATTTT; CDR3 protein: CASNKKGQGLSTDTQYF; J gene: TRBJ2-3; D gene: -; clone size: few; CDR3 length: 17; V gene: TRBV5-6
CDR3 DNA: TGCAGTGCTACAGCGGGGGAGCCTAGGTTCTTC; CDR3 protein: CSATAGEPRFF; J gene: TRBJ2-1; D gene: TRBD2; clone size: -; CDR3 length: 11; V gene: TRBV20-1
CDR3 DNA: TGCGCCAGCAGCCCCTGGACAGCGAGCTCCTATAATTCACCCCTCCACTTT; CDR3 protein: CASSPWTASSYNSPLHF; J gene: TRBJ1-6; D gene: -; clone size: -; CDR3 length: 17; V gene: TRBV4-3
CDR3 DNA: TGCGCCAGCAGCCAAGATCGAGGACTAGTCGGGTTAGATACGCAGTATTTT; CDR3 protein: CASSQDRGLVGLDTQYF; J gene: TRBJ2-3; D gene: TRBD2; clone size: few; CDR3 length: 17; V gene: TRBV4-3
CDR3 DNA: TGTGCCAGCAGCGAATTTTCTCCGGGACTAGCGGGGGGGCAAGAGACCCAGTACTTC; CDR3 protein: CASSEFSPGLAGGQETQYF; J gene: TRBJ2-5; D gene: TRBD2; clone size: -; CDR3 length: 19; V gene: TRBV6-1